The 11 T cell receptor beta chains below were found in one sample sequenced in a study of blood T cell repertoires in COVID-19. Libraries were prepared by immunoSEQ multiplex PCR; TCRdb keeps only in-frame clonotypes and omits some of them. The sample shows 250,000 to 300,000 clones, about 85% of them seen only once. The source material was peripheral blood. These receptors were obtained from a man in his fifties or sixties with acute or convalescent COVID-19.

This rearrangement joins TRBV6-2 or TRBV6-3 to TRBJ2-7, with 7 bases identical to TRBD1. Germline V gives CDR1 MNHEY, CDR2 SVGEGT. Unmatched junction bases numbered 3, after V lost 6 bases and J lost 4 bases. CDR3 length: 12 residues. CDR3 coding DNA: TGTGCCAGCAGCGGGACAGCATACGAGCAGTACTTC. Its protein product is CASSGTAYEQYF.

This clone has a single count. The chain is built from TRBV27 and TRBJ1-2; the D is unclear. CDR1 is MNHEY, CDR2 SMNVEV, per germline (reference sequence). The CDR3 covers 15 residues. V was shortened by 5 bases and J by 0 bases, with 13 bases between the two germline ends. CDR3 region: CASSPREGSNYGYTF. CDR3 nucleotide sequence: TGTGCCAGCAGTCCCAGAGAGGGCTCTAACTATGGCTACACCTTC.

V is TRBV6-6 and J is TRBJ2-1, with a tentative D call TRBD2 (6 bases). Germline CDR1 and CDR2: MNHNY and SVGAGI (reference sequence). V lost 6 bases and J lost 7, with 16 bases in between. The CDR3 has 14 residues. DNA of the CDR3: TGTGCCAGCAGAGCACCGGACCGGGGGAATGAGCAGTTCTTC. Protein: CASRAPDRGNEQFF.

CDR3 sequence (DNA): TGCGCCAGCAGCTTGGCGCAGGGTATAATCGCAGATACGCAGTATTTT. This sequence encodes CASSLAQGIIADTQYF. The chain links TRBV5-1 to TRBJ2-3; TRBD1 might be the D (5 bases). The CDR3 contains 16 residues. CDR1 and CDR2 from the germline V gene are SGHRS and YFSETQ. V was trimmed by 0 bases and J by 4 bases, leaving 15 bases between them.

This clone was recorded a few times. The genes are TRBV19 and TRBJ1-1; tentatively, D is TRBD1 (5 bases). This CDR3 has 14 residues. Trimming pared 7 bases from V and 2 bases from J, leaving 14 bases between. The germline V gene has CDR1 LNHDA and CDR2 SQIVND (reference sequence). The CDR3 region is CASTVGHTNTEAFF. The CDR3 DNA reads as TGTGCCAGTACCGTCGGACACACCAACACTGAAGCTTTCTTT. The full variable domain, its missing parts supplied by reference TRBV19 and TRBJ1-1, is DGGITQSPKYLFRKEGQNVTLSCEQNLNHDAMYWYRQDPGQGLRLIYYSQIVNDFQKGDIAEGYSVSREKKESFPLTVTSAQKNPTAFYLCASTVGHTNTEAFFGQGTRLTVV.

The rearrangement links TRBV9 to TRBJ2-2, with 7 positions matching TRBD2. The CDR3 is 17 residues long. The germline V gene encodes CDR1 SGDLS and CDR2 YYNGEE. The J segment lost 5 bases and the V segment lost 0 bases, leaving 10 bases of the junction unmatched. The CDR3 spells CASSVDVSGYVTGELFF. In nucleotides, the CDR3 is TGTGCCAGCAGCGTAGACGTTAGCGGGTACGTTACCGGGGAGCTGTTTTTT.

This clone was recorded once. The chain is built from TRBV13 and TRBJ2-1, with D perhaps TRBD2 (6 bases). The V end lost 4 bases, the J end lost 15 bases, and 13 bases lay between the germline ends. The V gene's germline CDR1 is PRHDT and CDR2 FYEKMQ (reference sequence). This CDR3 contains 11 residues. In DNA, the CDR3 is TGTGCCAGCAGCTCGAGACTAGTGCCGTTCTTC. Protein product: CASSSRLVPFF.

The chain joins TRBV5-1 to TRBJ1-6; 9 bases agree with TRBD1. The V gene's germline CDR1 is SGHRS and CDR2 YFSETQ. V shed 1 base, J shed 6 bases, and the junction held 11 bases outside the gene matches. The CDR3 covers 18 residues. The CDR3 region is CASSLFSPGQGINSPLHF. The CDR3 DNA sequence: TGCGCCAGCAGCTTGTTCTCTCCAGGACAGGGGATTAATTCACCCCTCCACTTT.

This clone was counted between two and nine times. V gene TRBV3-1 (or the pseudogene TRBV3-2) combines with J gene TRBJ1-6, with D possibly being TRBD1 (5 bases). Trimming cost V 1 base and J 7 bases, with 17 bases left between them. The CDR3 has 17 amino acids. Germline CDR1 reads LGHDT; CDR2 reads YNNKEL (reference sequence). The CDR3 here is CASSQAGGGRINSPLHF. The CDR3 DNA is TGTGCCAGCAGCCAAGCGGGCGGGGGTAGGATAAATTCACCCCTCCACTTT.

V and J are TRBV5-1 and TRBJ1-3; D uncertain. Germline CDR1 is SGHRS and CDR2 is YFSETQ. This CDR3 spans 14 amino acids. The V end was cut by 3 bases, the J end by 0 bases, with 7 bases between. The CDR3 sequence: CASSSGNSGNTIYF. The CDR3 nucleotides read TGCGCCAGCAGCTCGGGGAACTCTGGAAACACCATATATTTT. Full variable domain (outside the CDR3, taken from reference TRBV5-1 and TRBJ1-3): KAGVTQTPRYLIKTRGQQVTLSCSPISGHRSVSWYQQTPGQGLQFLFEYFSETQRNKGNFPGRFSGRQFSNSRSEMNVSTLELGDSALYLCASSSGNSGNTIYFGEGSWLTVV.

The chain links TRBV29-1 to TRBJ2-7; 11 nucleotides line up with TRBD2. Germline values: CDR1 SQVTM, CDR2 ANQGSEA. Unmatched junction bases numbered 6, after V lost 6 bases and J lost 2 bases. This CDR3 is 14 amino acids long. In DNA, the CDR3 is TGCAGCGTAGAACTAGCGGGAGCAGCCTACGAGCAGTACTTC. Amino acid sequence: CSVELAGAAYEQYF.